Shown below are 25 T cell receptor beta chains from a single sample sequenced in a study of OX40 agonist ivuxolimab in advanced cancers. Some clones are missing from TCRdb's copy, which holds only in-frame ones; the method was immunoSEQ multiplex PCR. This table holds more than 70,000 clones, approximately 81% found once. The source material was CD4+ or CD8+ T cells sorted from blood, sampled in a trial of the OX40 agonist ivuxolimab. The receptors stem from an adult with an advanced solid tumor such as melanoma, head and neck, liver or kidney cancer.

This chain connects TRBV7-9 to TRBJ2-7; D is unresolved. The CDR3 sequence is 11 residues long. Trimming removed 4 bases at V and 6 bases at J, with 7 bases between. CDR1 is SEHNR, CDR2 FQNEAQ, per germline (reference sequence). CDR3 sequence reads: CASSYQSEQYF. Here the CDR3 DNA reads TGTGCCAGCAGCTACCAATCCGAGCAGTACTTC.

A note on this clone: Given a far larger clone just one base away, this is likely a sequencing read error. V usage is TRBV6-1 and J usage is TRBJ2-7, with 8 bases that match TRBD2. With 7 bases clipped from V and 1 base from J, the junction kept 9 bases outside the gene matches. The CDR3 has 15 residues. CDR1 is MNHNS, CDR2 SASEGT, per germline. CDR3 DNA sequence: TGTGCCAGCACCTTACTAGCGGAAGCGTCCTACGAGCAGTACTTC. This sequence encodes CASTLLAEASYEQYF.

The chain links TRBV5-1 to TRBJ1-3; D ambiguous. CDR3 size: 18 residues. V gave up 7 bases and J gave up 4 bases, with 27 bases separating them. Germline V gene lookup returns CDR1 SGHRS and CDR2 YFSETQ. This CDR3 is CASGATPWAVDRGNTIYF. In DNA, the CDR3 is TGCGCCAGCGGCGCCACCCCTTGGGCAGTCGACCGCGGAAACACCATATATTTT.

This clone was observed once. This chain joins TRBV18 and TRBJ1-1; TRBD1 aligns across 8 bases. The CDR3 consists of 12 residues. Germline-derived CDR1 and CDR2 are KGHSH and LQKENI. V shed 6 bases and J 7 bases; nucleotides not matched to a gene: 4. The CDR3 nucleotides are TGTGCCAGCTCCAACGGACAGGGTGAAGCTTTCTTT. Translation: CASSNGQGEAFF.

V and J are TRBV28 and TRBJ2-2; 7 positions match TRBD1. In germline, CDR1 is MDHEN, CDR2 SYDVKM. V was pared by 10 bases and J by 4 bases, with 12 bases of the junction left unmatched. The CDR3 spans 15 residues. The DNA of the CDR3 is TGTGCCACCCAGTTTATACAGGGGCTCACCGGGGAGCTGTTTTTT. Residues: CATQFIQGLTGELFF.

The table lists this clone with a count of one. V and J are TRBV11-1 and TRBJ1-1, with D tentatively TRBD1 (5 bases). Germline CDR1 and CDR2: SGHAT and FQDESV (reference sequence). Trimming left V 1 base short and J 5 bases short, with 20 bases between. This CDR3 comprises 17 residues. The CDR3 protein is CASSLVYGGSLRTEAFF. The DNA for the CDR3 is TGTGCCAGCAGCTTAGTTTATGGGGGGTCTCTAAGGACTGAAGCTTTCTTT.

The chain links TRBV18 to TRBJ1-3; possible D gene TRBD1, 5 bases. From germline, CDR1 is KGHSH and CDR2 LQKENI. CDR3 length: 16 amino acids. Trimming cost V 6 bases and J 1 base, with 16 bases left between them. CDR3: CASSRSGVGSGNTIYF. The CDR3 nucleotides are TGTGCCAGCTCCCGTTCGGGGGTTGGATCTGGAAACACCATATATTTT.

The chain's CDR3 is CASSHPSRLNYGYTF. CDR3 coding DNA: TGTGCCAGCAGCCACCCAAGCCGCCTTAACTATGGCTACACCTTC. The J gene is TRBJ1-2, the V gene TRBV5-5; the D is unclear. From germline, CDR1 is SGHKS and CDR2 YYEKEE (reference sequence). Trimming took 4 bases from V and 1 from J, leaving 14 bases between them. CDR3 length equals 15 residues.

V is TRBV2 and J is TRBJ2-7; possibly TRBD1 or TRBD2 for D (5 bases each). V was shortened by 6 bases and J by 7 bases, with 10 bases between the two germline ends. Germline V gives CDR1 SNHLY, CDR2 FYNNEI. The CDR3 consists of 11 residues. The DNA for the CDR3 is TGTGCCAGCAGGAGGGACGGTGAGCAGTACTTC. Translating it yields CASRRDGEQYF.

The chain is built from TRBV27 and TRBJ2-5; TRBD1 matches at 7 bases. After removal of 2 bases from V and 5 bases from J, the junction contained 8 bases not matched to a gene. Germline V gene sequence: CDR1 MNHEY, CDR2 SMNVEV (reference sequence). The CDR3 sequence is 15 residues long. CDR3 sequence: CASSLLTGSRETQYF. Here the CDR3 DNA reads TGTGCCAGCAGTTTACTGACAGGGTCCAGGGAGACCCAGTACTTC.

In the case of this clone: The same CDR3 can be traced to other DNA sequences in this sample. V is TRBV9 and J is TRBJ1-4; D not resolved. The CDR3 consists of 15 residues. CDR1 and CDR2 (germline): SGDLS, YYNGEE. V was trimmed by 0 bases and J by 0 bases, leaving 6 bases between them. The CDR3 nucleotides are TGTGCCAGCAGCGTAGGGGGAGCAACTAATGAAAAACTGTTTTTT. Protein: CASSVGGATNEKLFF.

V usage is TRBV10-3 and J usage is TRBJ2-7, with D unresolved. There are 14 residues in the CDR3. V was trimmed by 10 bases and J by 5 bases, leaving 21 bases between them. CDR1 and CDR2 (germline): ENHRY, SYGVKD. The CDR3 region has the DNA TGTGCCACACGGAGCCCAAGAAATTCCCACGAGCAGTACTTC. Protein: CATRSPRNSHEQYF.

This clone was picked up one time. The chain uses TRBV13 and TRBJ1-1; 7 nucleotides agree with TRBD1. V dropped 5 bases and J dropped 5; count of bases not matched to a gene: 11. CDR1 is PRHDT, CDR2 FYEKMQ, per germline (reference sequence). This CDR3 region has 15 residues. The CDR3 DNA reads TGTGCCAGCAGCATACACTCGGACAGGACTACTGAAGCTTTCTTT. This gives the protein CASSIHSDRTTEAFF.

This chain uses TRBV18 with TRBJ2-2, with D possibly TRBD1 on 5 matching bases. Germline CDR1 is KGHSH and CDR2 is LQKENI. Trimming pared 1 base from V and 4 bases from J, leaving 13 bases between. This CDR3 is 16 amino acids long. The CDR3 is CASSPRQGLSTGELFF. The CDR3 bases are TGTGCCAGCTCACCACGTCAGGGATTAAGCACCGGGGAGCTGTTTTTT.

The CDR3 reads CASSIRVLGPTLTGAFF. DNA of the CDR3: TGTGCCAGCAGTATTCGCGTTTTGGGGCCCACCCTTACGGGGGCTTTCTTT. The rearrangement links TRBV27 to TRBJ1-1; possible D gene TRBD1, 5 bases. This CDR3 spans 17 amino acids. The germline V gene has CDR1 MNHEY and CDR2 SMNVEV (reference sequence). V shed 5 bases and J shed 11 bases, with 30 bases lying between them.

This clone was seen a handful of times. The chain carries TRBV7-3 and TRBJ2-1, with no clear D. This CDR3 is 13 amino acids long. The germline gives CDR1 SGHTA, CDR2 FQGTGA. V was clipped by 2 bases and J by 5 bases, with 7 bases between them. The CDR3 bases are TGTGCCAGCAGCTTATCCCAGAACAATGAGCAGTTCTTC. It yields the protein CASSLSQNNEQFF.

This clone was recorded once. The V gene is TRBV5-1, the J gene TRBJ2-1, with TRBD2 matching 9 bases. The CDR3 length is 15 residues. V lost 1 base to trimming and J lost 4 bases; unmatched junction nucleotides: 3. Per the germline V gene, CDR1 is SGHRS and CDR2 is YFSETQ. CDR3 amino acids: CASSLSSGSYNEQFF. The CDR3 nucleotides read TGCGCCAGCAGCTTGAGTAGCGGGAGTTACAATGAGCAGTTCTTC. The full variable domain, in which reference TRBV5-1 and TRBJ2-1 provide the parts outside the CDR3, is KAGVTQTPRYLIKTRGQQVTLSCSPISGHRSVSWYQQTPGQGLQFLFEYFSETQRNKGNFPGRFSGRQFSNSRSEMNVSTLELGDSALYLCASSLSSGSYNEQFFGPGTRLTVL.

The rearrangement joins TRBV7-9 to TRBJ1-3, with 9 bases fitting TRBD1. Unmatched junction bases numbered 6, after V lost 4 bases and J lost 2 bases. Germline values: CDR1 SEHNR, CDR2 FQNEAQ (reference sequence). CDR3 length: 16 amino acids. The CDR3 DNA reads TGTGCCAGCAGCTATGTACAGGGGGCTGCTGGAAACACCATATATTTT. This sequence encodes CASSYVQGAAGNTIYF.

The rearrangement links TRBV11-2 to TRBJ1-1; weak D call: TRBD1 (5 bases). The V end was cut by 4 bases, the J end by 1 base, with 13 bases between. This CDR3 comprises 15 residues. CDR1 SGHAT and CDR2 FQNNGV come from the germline V gene. Here the CDR3 DNA reads TGTGCCAGCAGCTCCCGGGCAGGGCCGAACACTGAAGCTTTCTTT. Its protein product is CASSSRAGPNTEAFF.

This rearrangement joins TRBV18 to TRBJ2-5; a possible D gene is TRBD1 (5 bases). TRBJ2-7 matches the DNA end more closely, so the J call is doubtful. The CDR3 has 15 amino acids. Germline values: CDR1 KGHSH, CDR2 LQKENI. The CDR3 region is CASSPVAGNSYEQYF. The CDR3 DNA reads as TGTGCCAGCTCACCAGTGGCAGGGAACTCCTACGAGCAGTACTTC.

The V and J genes are TRBV6-1 and TRBJ1-2; no clear D. Trimming took 8 bases from V and 4 from J, leaving 14 bases between them. CDR1 and CDR2 (germline): MNHNS, SASEGT. The CDR3 runs to 13 residues. CDR3 protein: CASSTVTSYGYTF. The CDR3 DNA reads TGTGCCAGCTCGACGGTCACCTCCTATGGCTACACCTTC.

The chain combines TRBV4-3 with TRBJ1-1; 11 nucleotides line up with TRBD1. With 4 bases clipped from V and 5 bases from J, the junction kept 9 bases outside the gene matches. The CDR3 extends over 16 amino acids. Germline V gene sequence: CDR1 LGHNA, CDR2 YSLEER. The DNA of the CDR3 is TGCGCCAGCAGCCTCCTATGGGGGACAGGGGGGACTGAAGCTTTCTTT. Translation: CASSLLWGTGGTEAFF.

A remark on this clone: This same CDR3 is encoded by further DNA sequences in the sample. The rearrangement links TRBV6-1 to TRBJ1-3; D gene unclear. Per the germline V gene, CDR1 is MNHNS and CDR2 is SASEGT. V lost 6 bases to trimming and J lost 1 base, with 7 bases between them. The CDR3 has 13 residues. The CDR3 is CASRAGSGNTIYF. The CDR3 DNA sequence: TGTGCCAGCAGGGCCGGGTCTGGAAACACCATATATTTT.

V usage is TRBV10-3 and J usage is TRBJ2-7; a possible D gene is TRBD2 (5 bases). The length of the CDR3 is 14 residues. V lost 4 bases to trimming and J lost 1 base, with 11 bases between them. CDR1 and CDR2 from the germline V gene are ENHRY and SYGVKD. The CDR3 bases are TGTGCCATCAGTGGAGGGTCGTCGTCCTACGAGCAGTACTTC. Encoded protein: CAISGGSSSYEQYF.

The rearrangement joins TRBV10-3 to TRBJ2-1; the match to TRBD2 covers 7 bases. The CDR3 spans 15 residues. Germline loops: CDR1 ENHRY, CDR2 SYGVKD. V trimming: 4 bases; J trimming: 4 bases; junction bases outside the gene matches: 7. The CDR3 DNA sequence: TGTGCCATCAGTGTTTCTAGCGGTTTATACAATGAGCAGTTCTTC. It specifies CAISVSSGLYNEQFF.